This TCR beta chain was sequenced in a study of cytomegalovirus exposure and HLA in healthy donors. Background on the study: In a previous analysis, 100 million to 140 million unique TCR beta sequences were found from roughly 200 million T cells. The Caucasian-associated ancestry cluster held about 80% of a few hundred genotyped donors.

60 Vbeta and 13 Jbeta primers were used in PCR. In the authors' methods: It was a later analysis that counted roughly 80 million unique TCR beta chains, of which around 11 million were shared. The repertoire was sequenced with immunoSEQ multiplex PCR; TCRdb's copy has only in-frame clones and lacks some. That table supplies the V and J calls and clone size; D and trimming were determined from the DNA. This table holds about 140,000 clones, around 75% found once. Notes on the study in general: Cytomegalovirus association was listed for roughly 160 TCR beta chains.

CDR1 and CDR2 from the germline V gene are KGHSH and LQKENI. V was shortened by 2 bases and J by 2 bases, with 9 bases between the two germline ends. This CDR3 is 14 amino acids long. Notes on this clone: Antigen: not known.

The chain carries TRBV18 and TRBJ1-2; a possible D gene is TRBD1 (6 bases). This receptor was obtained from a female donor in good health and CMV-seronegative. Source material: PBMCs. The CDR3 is CASSPMGTNYGYTF. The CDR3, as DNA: TGTGCCAGCTCACCAATGGGGACAAACTATGGCTACACCTTC.